This entry concerns a single T cell receptor beta chain. Its cognate antigen is unknown. The sample belongs to a study of cytomegalovirus exposure and HLA in healthy donors. Broader study findings: Among the most significant clusters, several appeared linked to common viral pathogens in a later analysis. Reportedly, cytomegalovirus status was diagnosed with high sensitivity and specificity.

PCR employed 60 Vbeta and 13 Jbeta primers. Sequenced by immunoSEQ multiplex PCR; TCRdb stores in-frame clones only, minus some. Of approximately 180,000 clones in the sample, approximately 72% were seen once. V gave up 6 bases and J gave up 2 bases; unmatched junction bases: 6. Per the germline V gene, CDR1 is LNHNV and CDR2 is YYDKDF (reference sequence). CDR3 length equals 15 residues. The chain links TRBV15 to TRBJ2-1; 8 nucleotides align to TRBD2. This receptor was identified in a human donor in good health. The sample was PBMCs. The CDR3 region has the DNA TGTGCCACCAGTAAAGCGGGGGCTACCTACAATGAGCAGTTCTTC. Its translation is CATSKAGATYNEQFF.